The clone carrying this T cell receptor beta chain came up many times. Sequence at one end of the junction differs from germline and may be a read error. The sample is drawn from a study of blood T cells in healthy people across ages. Using a J-beta primer mix together with a sample-barcoded 5' primer, a second PCR was run for roughly 6 to 12 cycles. A 12-random-nucleotide template-switch adaptor tagged each cDNA molecule. TCRdb used MiXCR to reprocess the 5' RACE reads, holding one entry per CDR3 protein. The sample records fewer than 1 million distinct CDR3 sequences, 40% to 50% being singletons. The donors, all healthy, were Caucasians living in Russia, aged about 6 to 95. Germline CDR1 reads SGHRS; CDR2 reads YFSETQ. This CDR3 contains 14 residues.

V gene TRBV5-1 combines with J gene TRBJ2-3, with TRBD2 identical over 7 bases. The receptor's source is a man between 60 and 75 years old in good health. Input material: blood. The CDR3 loop is CASSFGGSTDTQYF. The CDR3 coding sequence is TGTGCCAGCAGCTTCGGGGGGAGCACAGATACGCAGTATTTT.